This T cell receptor beta chain was retrieved from a study of PD-1 blockade in classical Hodgkin lymphoma. Study-level points and caveats: Newly diagnosed patients reportedly had lower baseline TCR diversity than healthy donors. Complete responders had baseline diversity similar to newly diagnosed patients.

On this clone itself: What it binds is not known.

Produced via immunoSEQ multiplex PCR; TCRdb's table is partial and in-frame only. The profile shows roughly 40,000 clones, over 70% of them singletons. The CDR3 is 14 residues long. CDR1 and CDR2 (germline): MNHNS, SASEGT. V gave up 3 bases and J gave up 5 bases, with 8 bases separating them. Each patient's relapse followed autologous stem cell transplantation, and brentuximab vedotin exposure varied. This sequence originates from a human donor with classical Hodgkin lymphoma. This sample comprised peripheral blood mononuclear cells (PBMCs), obtained at baseline. The V and J genes are TRBV6-1 and TRBJ1-6; no clear D gene. In DNA, the CDR3 is TGTGCCAGCAGTGAGGGCAGAAATAATTCACCCCTCCACTTT. Translated, it gives CASSEGRNNSPLHF.